These 19 T cell receptor beta chains came from one sample sequenced in a study of T-cell memory formation after mild COVID-19. Each CDR3 protein gets one entry after TCRdb re-called the 5' RACE reads with MiXCR. The sample contains 300,000 to 400,000 distinct CDR3 sequences, 10% to 15% of which appear only once. The sequencing sample was made of PBMCs or a T cell subset sorted from them (not recorded which). These receptors originate from a man aged 18 to 29 who had mild COVID-19 (a few samples of this study predate the infection). Cell type and time point are not known.

This clonotype has more than one count but fewer than ten. The chain combines TRBV12-3 or TRBV12-4 with TRBJ2-2, with 13 bases aligning to TRBD2. The J segment lost 0 bases and the V segment lost 5 bases, leaving 9 bases of the junction unmatched. The length of the CDR3 is 19 residues. The CDR3 DNA sequence: TGTGCCAGCAGTGCCCGGTTGACTAGCGGGGGGTCGAACACCGGGGAGCTGTTTTTT. It translates to CASSARLTSGGSNTGELFF.

J is TRBJ2-5 and V is TRBV4-1; D is unresolved. Deletions cut 0 bases from V and 4 bases from J, with 9 bases between. The CDR3 extends over 14 amino acids. Germline values: CDR1 MGHRA, CDR2 YSYEKL. CDR3 protein: CASSQDQGRETQYF. Here the CDR3 DNA reads TGCGCCAGCAGCCAAGATCAAGGCAGAGAGACCCAGTACTTC.

In its sample, this clonotype was seen a few times. The V gene is TRBV3-1, the J gene TRBJ2-5, with TRBD1 as a possible D gene (6 bases). The germline CDR1 and CDR2 sequences are LGHDT and YNNKEL (reference sequence). This CDR3 is 13 amino acids long. Trimming cost V 7 bases and J 5 bases, with 14 bases left between them. CDR3 sequence reads: CASNPTGTETQYF. CDR3 in DNA: TGTGCCAGCAACCCCACAGGGACGGAGACCCAGTACTTC.

This clonotype came up a few times. The J gene is TRBJ1-5, the V gene TRBV20-1, with 7 bases matching TRBD1. V was clipped by 3 bases and J by 4 bases; unmatched bases: 9. The CDR3 runs to 15 residues. The germline V gene encodes CDR1 DFQATT and CDR2 SNEGSKA (reference sequence). CDR3 nucleotides: TGCAGTGCTAGGGATGGGGACAGTGTAAATCAGCCCCAGCATTTT. Translated, it gives CSARDGDSVNQPQHF.

In this sample, this clonotype turned up a few times. The chain employs TRBV12-3 or TRBV12-4 and TRBJ1-1, with TRBD1 identical over 7 bases. The CDR3 is made up of 14 amino acids. J lost 4 bases, V lost 3 bases, and 5 bases had no gene match. In nucleotides, the CDR3 is TGTGCCAGCAGTTTTAAGGCAGGGGGCACTGAAGCTTTCTTT. Translating it yields CASSFKAGGTEAFF.

The chain joins TRBV6-1 to TRBJ1-5; no definite D call. The germline V and J ends were trimmed by 6 bases and 2 bases, with 20 bases remaining between them. The CDR3 runs to 17 residues. CDR1 is MNHNS, CDR2 SASEGT, per germline. CDR3 DNA: TGTGCCAGCAGACCCCTGCCCGGGCGGGGTGGCAATCAGCCCCAGCATTTT. It yields the protein CASRPLPGRGGNQPQHF.

The genes are TRBV5-6 and TRBJ1-6; D perhaps matches TRBD1 (5 bases). V was shortened by 2 bases and J by 10 bases, with 13 bases between the two germline ends. CDR1 and CDR2 from the germline V gene are SGHDT and YYEEEE. CDR3 length: 14 amino acids. The chain's CDR3 is CASSFIGATSPLHF. CDR3 coding DNA: TGTGCCAGCAGCTTTATAGGGGCCACCTCACCCCTCCACTTT.

The V gene is TRBV5-1, the J gene TRBJ1-1, with D possibly TRBD1 on 5 matching bases. CDR3 length equals 14 residues. Looked up from germline, CDR1 is SGHRS and CDR2 is YFSETQ. The V end lost 3 bases, the J end lost 1 base, and 10 bases lay between the germline ends. The CDR3 region is CASSCREGNTEAFF. Written as DNA, the CDR3 is TGCGCCAGCAGCTGCAGGGAAGGGAACACTGAAGCTTTCTTT.

The rearrangement links TRBV7-9 to TRBJ2-1; TRBD1 aligns across 8 bases. The CDR3 loop spans 13 amino acids. Unmatched junction bases numbered 4, after V lost 7 bases and J lost 5 bases. Germline V gene data show CDR1 as SEHNR and CDR2 as FQNEAQ (reference sequence). The CDR3 is CASNPTGDNEQFF. CDR3 bases: TGTGCCAGCAACCCGACAGGGGACAATGAGCAGTTCTTC.

CDR3: CASSSSGRVNEKLFF. CDR3 nucleotides: TGTGCCAGCAGCAGTAGTGGGAGGGTTAATGAAAAACTGTTTTTT. The chain has TRBV7-2 and TRBJ1-4; D unclear. Trimming cost V 5 bases and J 4 bases, with 14 bases left between them. Per germline, CDR1 SGHTA and CDR2 FQGNSA. This CDR3 has 15 residues.

This chain links TRBV20-1 with TRBJ2-2, with a possible D match to TRBD2 (5 bases). CDR1 DFQATT and CDR2 SNEGSKA come from the germline V gene (reference sequence). The V end was cut by 0 bases, the J end by 5 bases, with 16 bases between. The CDR3 is 16 residues long. CDR3 sequence reads: CSARDLLRGLTGELFF. The CDR3 DNA reads as TGCAGTGCTAGAGATTTGCTCCGGGGTTTAACCGGGGAGCTGTTTTTT.

This clonotype was seen more than once but under ten times. The chain joins TRBV19 to TRBJ2-3; no clear D gene. V shed 8 bases and J shed 6 bases, with 15 bases lying between them. Looked up from germline, CDR1 is LNHDA and CDR2 is SQIVND (reference sequence). The length of the CDR3 is 13 residues. The CDR3 reads CASGVPRRDTQYF. The CDR3 region has the DNA TGTGCCAGTGGAGTCCCCAGGCGGGATACGCAGTATTTT.

V is TRBV19 and J is TRBJ1-5; TRBD1 matches at 7 bases. This CDR3 region has 16 residues. J lost 7 bases, V lost 1 base, and 10 bases had no gene match. Germline lookup yields CDR1 LNHDA and CDR2 SQIVND (reference sequence). Here the CDR3 reads CASSIGRDRVLQPQHF. For the CDR3, the DNA is TGTGCCAGTAGTATAGGTAGAGACAGGGTGCTGCAGCCCCAGCATTTT.

The chain joins TRBV11-2 to TRBJ2-4; no clear D gene. The CDR3 sequence is 12 residues long. Germline assignment: CDR1 SGHAT and CDR2 FQNNGV. Trimming cost V 5 bases and J 9 bases, with 11 bases left between them. The CDR3 here is CASSPRPAIQYF. The CDR3 bases are TGTGCCAGCAGCCCCCGCCCCGCCATTCAGTACTTC.

This clonotype was observed a few times. The chain joins TRBV11-2 to TRBJ1-2; no clear D gene. The germline CDR1 and CDR2 sequences are SGHAT and FQNNGV. Trimming took 5 bases from V and 0 from J, leaving 16 bases between them. The CDR3 contains 16 residues. CDR3: CASSHGGRAANYGYTF. CDR3 in DNA: TGTGCCAGCAGCCATGGAGGCCGGGCGGCTAACTATGGCTACACCTTC.

This clonotype was seen a few times. The V call is TRBV7-3, the J call TRBJ2-7; D not resolved. The CDR3 consists of 13 residues. Germline V CDR1 and CDR2: SGHTA, FQGTGA. Trimming took off 5 bases at V and 5 bases at J, with 13 bases between the two ends. Here the CDR3 DNA reads TGTGCCAGCAGCGCTTCGACTGGAGACGAGCAGTACTTC. This encodes CASSASTGDEQYF.

This clonotype occurred many times. The chain couples TRBV7-2 to TRBJ1-5; unclear D gene. The CDR3 has 16 amino acids. V lost 1 base, J lost 3 bases, and 13 bases lay in between. Germline V gene data show CDR1 as SGHTA and CDR2 as FQGNSA. The CDR3 loop reads CASSLGVWPINQPQHF. The CDR3, as DNA: TGTGCCAGCAGCTTAGGTGTTTGGCCCATCAATCAGCCCCAGCATTTT.

J is TRBJ2-5 and V is TRBV28, with a tentative D call TRBD2 (6 bases). Trimming stripped 5 bases from V and 5 bases from J, with 9 bases between. The CDR3 has 12 amino acids. Germline V gene data show CDR1 as MDHEN and CDR2 as SYDVKM. The CDR3 sequence: CASSGLAETQYF. As DNA, the CDR3 is TGTGCCAGCAGTGGCCTAGCGGAGACCCAGTACTTC.

This chain joins TRBV6-6 and TRBJ2-3, with D unclear. V lost 5 bases and J lost 5, with 8 bases in between. Germline V gives CDR1 MNHNY, CDR2 SVGAGI (reference sequence). The CDR3 extends over 12 amino acids. The CDR3 sequence is CASSLLEDTQYF. In nucleotides, the CDR3 is TGTGCCAGCAGTCTCCTTGAAGATACGCAGTATTTT.